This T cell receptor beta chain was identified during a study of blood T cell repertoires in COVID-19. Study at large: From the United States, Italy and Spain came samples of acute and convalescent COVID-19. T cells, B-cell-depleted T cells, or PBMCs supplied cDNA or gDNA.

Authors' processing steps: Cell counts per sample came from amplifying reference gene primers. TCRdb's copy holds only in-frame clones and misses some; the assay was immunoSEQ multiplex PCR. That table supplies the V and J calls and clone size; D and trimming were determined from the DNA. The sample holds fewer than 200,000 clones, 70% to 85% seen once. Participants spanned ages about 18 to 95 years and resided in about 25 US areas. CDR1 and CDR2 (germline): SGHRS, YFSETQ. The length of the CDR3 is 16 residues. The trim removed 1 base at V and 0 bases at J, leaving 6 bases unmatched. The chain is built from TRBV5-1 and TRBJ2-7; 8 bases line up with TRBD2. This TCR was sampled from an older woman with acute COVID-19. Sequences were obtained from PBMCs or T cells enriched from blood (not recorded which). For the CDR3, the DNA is TGCGCCAGCAGCTTGAAGAACAGCGGGAGCTCCTACGAGCAGTACTTC. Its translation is CASSLKNSGSSYEQYF.